What follows are 12 T cell receptor beta chains derived from one specimen sequenced in a study of human T cells and chemical hapten exposure. TCRdb ran MiXCR on the RACE reads and lists one entry per CDR3 protein. The table shows roughly 50,000 distinct CDR3 sequences, with approximately 9.9% occurring only once. The time point is: patch test 3, about 24 weeks after DPC sensitization. Treatment of the sample: therapeutic diphenylcyclopropenone sensitization with weekly scalp DPC. The sequencing here drew on whole blood, taken in connection with sensitization to the hapten diphenylcyclopropenone (DPC). The receptor source for this set is a woman aged 35 to 49 with alopecia areata. Some clones in this sample may be carry-over from other donors' samples.

The chain joins TRBV5-1 to TRBJ2-1; 9 bases line up with TRBD2. Germline CDR1 and CDR2: SGHRS and YFSETQ. The CDR3 runs to 15 residues. V was clipped by 3 bases and J by 9 bases; unmatched bases: 10. The CDR3 DNA sequence: TGCGCCAGCAGCTGGGCTAGCGGGGACCAGGGTGAGCAGTTCTTC. Protein sequence: CASSWASGDQGEQFF.

This clonotype was recorded once. The rearrangement joins TRBV5-5 to TRBJ2-5, with D perhaps TRBD1 or TRBD2 (5 bases each). CDR3 length equals 15 residues. V was pared by 0 bases and J by 4 bases, with 13 bases between. Germline V gene data show CDR1 as SGHKS and CDR2 as YYEKEE (reference sequence). CDR3 loop: CASSLVGAERETQYF. The CDR3 DNA sequence: TGTGCCAGCAGCTTGGTCGGGGCGGAAAGAGAGACCCAGTACTTC.

This clonotype was seen more than once but under ten times. The rearrangement joins TRBV2 to TRBJ2-5; a weak D match, TRBD1 (6 bases). Germline values: CDR1 SNHLY, CDR2 FYNNEI. The CDR3 sequence is 11 residues long. Trimming cost V 7 bases and J 4 bases, with 7 bases left between them. The CDR3 here is CASKGGETQYF. Written as DNA, the CDR3 is TGTGCCAGCAAAGGGGGAGAGACCCAGTACTTC.

This clonotype has at least ten counts. The V call is TRBV20-1, the J call TRBJ1-1; possibly TRBD1 for D (6 bases). This CDR3 is built from 12 residues. The germline V gene has CDR1 DFQATT and CDR2 SNEGSKA (reference sequence). DNA for the CDR3: TGCACCCGGGGACACCTGAACACTGAAGCTTTCTTT. Translation: CTRGHLNTEAFF.

This clonotype was counted only a few times. The chain employs TRBV5-1 and TRBJ1-1; 7 bases map to TRBD1. This CDR3 comprises 17 residues. J gave up 3 bases and V 4 bases, and 15 bases lay outside the gene matches. Germline V CDR1 and CDR2: SGHRS, YFSETQ. CDR3 sequence (DNA): TGCGCCAGCAGCACGCGGCCCGGGACAGAGTCGTACACTGAAGCTTTCTTT. Translating it yields CASSTRPGTESYTEAFF.

This clonotype was counted at least ten times. The chain employs TRBV12-3 or TRBV12-4 and TRBJ2-3; D remains ambiguous. Trimming took 5 bases from V and 6 from J, leaving 12 bases between them. The CDR3 runs 13 residues. CDR3 in amino acids: CASSPRPQDTQYF. The DNA of the CDR3 is TGTGCCAGCAGTCCCCGGCCGCAGGATACGCAGTATTTT.

The chain carries TRBV6-4 and TRBJ2-1, with D perhaps TRBD2 (7 bases). Germline V gene data show CDR1 as MRHNA and CDR2 as SNTAGT. The germline V and J ends were trimmed by 5 bases and 9 bases, with 14 bases remaining between them. The CDR3 length is 13 residues. The CDR3: CASSPSGEGEQFF. The CDR3 DNA is TGTGCCAGCAGTCCTTCAGGGGAGGGTGAGCAGTTCTTC.

This clonotype appeared many times. V gene TRBV4-3 combines with J gene TRBJ1-1; 9 bases fit TRBD1. The CDR3 runs to 17 residues. CDR1 is LGHNA and CDR2 is YSLEER in the germline V gene. Trimming at V came to 3 bases and at J to 3 bases, leaving 11 bases not matched to a gene. CDR3 nucleotide sequence: TGCGCCAGCAGCCAGGCAGCCTGGACAGGGGAGTACACTGAAGCTTTCTTT. It is translated as CASSQAAWTGEYTEAFF.

The sample holds many counts of this clonotype. The chain links TRBV5-4 to TRBJ1-5, with a tentative D call TRBD1 (5 bases). CDR3 size: 15 residues. V lost 0 bases to trimming and J lost 4 bases, with 11 bases between them. CDR1 is SGHNT and CDR2 is YYREEE in the germline V gene (reference sequence). The DNA of the CDR3 is TGTGCCAGCAGCTTGGACGGGGGATCTAATCAGCCCCAGCATTTT. It yields the protein CASSLDGGSNQPQHF.

The CDR3 loop reads CASSLNTQPNYGYTF. CDR3 nucleotide sequence: TGTGCCAGCAGCTTAAACACCCAGCCTAACTATGGCTACACCTTC. The V gene is TRBV11-2, the J gene TRBJ1-2, with D uncertain. CDR1 is SGHAT and CDR2 is FQNNGV in the germline V gene. This CDR3 comprises 15 residues. V gave up 2 bases and J gave up 0 bases, with 10 bases separating them.

V gene TRBV24-1 combines with J gene TRBJ2-5; D is unclear. The CDR3 sequence is 13 residues long. The germline V gene encodes CDR1 KGHDR and CDR2 SFDVKD. V shed 5 bases and J shed 5 bases, with 11 bases lying between them. This chain's CDR3 is CATSGIPRETQYF. CDR3 coding DNA: TGTGCCACCAGTGGAATCCCCAGGGAGACCCAGTACTTC.

With respect to this clonotype: Since a much larger clone is just one base distant, this may be a read error. The genes are TRBV29-1 and TRBJ1-2, with D tentatively TRBD1 (6 bases). The CDR3 runs 16 residues. CDR1 and CDR2 (germline): SQVTM, ANQGSEA. Trimming removed 3 bases from V and 5 bases from J, with 22 bases in between. The CDR3 DNA follows: TGCAGCGTTGACTCCGTCAGGGGCTCTAGGGGGTATGGCTACACCTTC. Translating it yields CSVDSVRGSRGYGYTF.